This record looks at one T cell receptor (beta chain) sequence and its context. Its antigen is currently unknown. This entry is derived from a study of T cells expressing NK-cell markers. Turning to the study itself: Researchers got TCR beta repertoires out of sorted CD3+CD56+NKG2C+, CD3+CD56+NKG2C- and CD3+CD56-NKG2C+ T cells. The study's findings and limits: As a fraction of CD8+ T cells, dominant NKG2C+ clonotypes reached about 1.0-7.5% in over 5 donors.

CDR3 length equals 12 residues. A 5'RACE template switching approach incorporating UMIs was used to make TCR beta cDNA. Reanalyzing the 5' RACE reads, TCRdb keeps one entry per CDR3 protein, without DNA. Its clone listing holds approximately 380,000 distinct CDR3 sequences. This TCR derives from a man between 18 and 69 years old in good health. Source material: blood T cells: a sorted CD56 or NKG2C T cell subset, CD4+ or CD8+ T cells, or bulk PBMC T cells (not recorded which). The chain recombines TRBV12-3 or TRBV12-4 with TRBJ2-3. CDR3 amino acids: CAIEVFTDTQYF.